This T cell receptor (beta chain) was documented in a study of blood T cell repertoires in COVID-19. Study-level background: Sites across the United States, Italy and Spain contributed samples from acute and convalescent COVID-19. T cells, B-cell-depleted T cells, or PBMCs provided the cDNA or gDNA that served as material.

The authors' processing: Scientists estimated how many nucleated cells there were by amplifying reference gene primers. The table came from immunoSEQ multiplex PCR; TCRdb's copy has only in-frame clones and leaves some out. Clone size and the V and J calls come from that table; the DNA yielded D and trimming. The data show over 200,000 clones, 84% seen once. Germline CDR1 and CDR2: MNHEY and SVGAGI. Trimming removed 7 bases from V and 6 bases from J; junction bases left unmatched: 10. This CDR3 region has 14 residues. The chain links TRBV6-5 to TRBJ1-2; 8 bases are a match to TRBD1. What was sequenced was peripheral blood. The sequence came from a woman between 45 and 65 years old with active or convalescent COVID-19. The CDR3 nucleotides read TGTGCCAGCACCCCGGGACAGGTGTTCAATGGCTACACCTTC. Protein sequence: CASTPGQVFNGYTF.